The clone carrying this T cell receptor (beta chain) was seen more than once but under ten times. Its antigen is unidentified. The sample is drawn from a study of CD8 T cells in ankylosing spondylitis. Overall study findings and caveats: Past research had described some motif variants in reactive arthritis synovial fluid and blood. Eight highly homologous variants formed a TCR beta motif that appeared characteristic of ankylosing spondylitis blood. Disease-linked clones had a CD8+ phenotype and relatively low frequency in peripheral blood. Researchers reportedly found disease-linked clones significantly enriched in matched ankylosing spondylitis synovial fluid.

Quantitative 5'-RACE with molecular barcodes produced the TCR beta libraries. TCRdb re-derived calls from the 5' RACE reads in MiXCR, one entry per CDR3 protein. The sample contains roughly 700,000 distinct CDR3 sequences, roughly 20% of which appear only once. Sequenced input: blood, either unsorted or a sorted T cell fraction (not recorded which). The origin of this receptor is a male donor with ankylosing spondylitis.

This chain's CDR3 is CASSYSGHGYTF. The CDR3 nucleotides are TGTGCCAGCAGTTACTCTGGTCATGGCTACACCTTC. J is TRBJ1-2 and V is TRBV6-5; D gene ambiguous. The germline V gene encodes CDR1 MNHEY and CDR2 SVGAGI. The V end was cut by 0 bases, the J end by 6 bases, with 5 bases between. The CDR3 sequence is 12 residues long.